The rows below give T cell receptor beta chains drawn from one sample of a study of CD4 and CD8 cells across lung adenocarcinoma regions. TCRdb re-derived calls from the PCR reads in MiXCR, one entry per CDR3 protein. The table lists roughly 10,000 distinct CDR3 sequences, approximately 49% of them singletons. The sequencing input was CD4+ T cells from the margin of a lung tumor. The source of these receptors is a male donor with lung adenocarcinoma. The CD4 and CD8 labels of this study may be unreliable. Both conserved end residues are part of each CDR3. Each record gives: clone size, D gene, J gene, V gene, CDR3 DNA, CDR3 protein. D genes are given only for firm matches. Where a row states a size, it is once, few, many or the class of an expanded clone; other rows omit it.

>NA|NA|TRBJ2-1|TRBV11-1
TGTGCCAGCAGCCGGGTGGGGGCGACCTACAATGAGCAGTTCTTC
CASSRVGATYNEQFF
>medium-sized|NA|TRBJ1-1|TRBV6-5
TGTGCCAGCAGCTACGGGGGGGGCACTGAAGCTTTCTTT
CASSYGGGTEAFF
>few|NA|TRBJ2-1|TRBV6-5
TGTGCCAGCAGTTACTCGACTAACCAACCCTTCGCACAGTTCTTC
CASSYSTNQPFAQFF
>once|NA|TRBJ1-2|TRBV6-2/TRBV6-3
TGTGCCAGCAGTACGACAGGCGGCTATGGCTACACCTTC
CASSTTGGYGYTF
>NA|NA|TRBJ2-1|TRBV15
TGTGCCACCAGCAGAGATATCGGAGCCTACGAGCAGTGCTTC
CATSRDIGAYEQCF
>NA|NA|TRBJ2-4|TRBV7-2
TGTGCGAGGCGCGGGGGCCGGGACCACAACATCCAGTACTTC
CARRGGRDHNIQYF
>NA|TRBD1|TRBJ2-3|TRBV7-2
TGTGCCAGCAGCCCCCAGACAGGGTCAACAGATACGCAGTATTTT
CASSPQTGSTDTQYF
>few|NA|TRBJ1-5|TRBV7-7
TGTGCCAGCAGCTTAGGCGAGAATCAGCCCCAGCATTTT
CASSLGENQPQHF
>NA|NA|TRBJ2-4|TRBV4-1
TGCGCCAGCAGCCAAGATACAAAAGCCAAAAACATTCAGTACTTC
CASSQDTKAKNIQYF
>NA|TRBD1|TRBJ2-1|TRBV6-5
TGTGCCAGCAGTTCACTTTCTGGGGACAGGGGGCGGAATGAGCAGTTCTTC
CASSSLSGDRGRNEQFF
>NA|TRBD2|TRBJ2-1|TRBV6-5
TGTGCCAGCAGTTATTCTACCGGCGGGAGAGGGGCGAATGAGCAGTTCTTC
CASSYSTGGRGANEQFF
>once|NA|TRBJ1-1|TRBV7-6
TGTGCCAGCAGCTTAGCGCCGGAGAACACTGAAGCTTTCTTT
CASSLAPENTEAFF
>NA|NA|TRBJ2-5|TRBV20-1
TGCAGTGCTAGAAGGGGTCCGGAGACCCAGTACTTC
CSARRGPETQYF
>NA|NA|TRBJ2-3|TRBV6-5
TGTGCCAGCAGTTACTCCCCCCTTAGCGGGTCCCGTCGAGGGGGCAGAGATACGCAGTATTTT
CASSYSPLSGSRRGGRDTQYF
>many|NA|TRBJ2-5|TRBV10-2
TGCGCCAGCAGTGGGCAGGGTAGGTCCCAGTACTTC
CASSGQGRSQYF
>NA|NA|TRBJ2-1|TRBV6-1
TGTGCCAGCAGAATCCGGGCCCTGAGCTCCTACAATGAGCAGTTCTTC
CASRIRALSSYNEQFF
>NA|NA|TRBJ2-5|TRBV6-1
TGTGCGGGGAGCGGGCCCACAGGGGAAGATACCCAGTACTTC
CAGSGPTGEDTQYF
>many|TRBD2|TRBJ2-1|TRBV24-1
TGTGCCACCAGTGATCCCGCTAGCGGATCATACTACAATGAGCAGTTCTTC
CATSDPASGSYYNEQFF
>many|NA|TRBJ2-5|TRBV4-1
TGCGCCAGCAGCCAAGTAGGATCCCCAGGAGAGACCCAGTACTTC
CASSQVGSPGETQYF
>medium-sized|TRBD1|TRBJ2-3|TRBV6-1
TGTGCCAGCAGAGCAGGACAGGGGAACGGAGATACGCAGTATTTT
CASRAGQGNGDTQYF
>NA|NA|TRBJ1-2|TRBV6-1
TGTGCCAGCAGTGATGGATCGAACTATGGCTACACCTTC
CASSDGSNYGYTF
>medium-sized|NA|TRBJ2-3|TRBV27
TGTGCCAGCAGGACAGACGGCACAGATACGCAGTATTTT
CASRTDGTDTQYF
>large|NA|TRBJ2-6|TRBV6-1
TGTGCCAGCAGCAGTCCCTCACAGGACTCTGGGGCCAACGTCCTGACTTTC
CASSSPSQDSGANVLTF
>NA|NA|TRBJ2-7|TRBV6-5
TGTGCCAGCAGTTACTCGCCGGGAGTAGGCTACGAGCAGTACTTC
CASSYSPGVGYEQYF
>many|NA|TRBJ2-1|TRBV6-2/TRBV6-3
TGTGCCAGCACCCCGGACATCACAAATGAGCAGTTCTTC
CASTPDITNEQFF
>NA|TRBD1|TRBJ2-7|TRBV30
TGTGCCTGGAGTGCCATGGACAGGGGGCTGAACGAGCAGTACTTC
CAWSAMDRGLNEQYF
>NA|NA|TRBJ2-7|TRBV6-1
TGTGCCAGCAGTGAATCGTTGGTCTCCTACGAGCAGTACTTC
CASSESLVSYEQYF
>NA|NA|TRBJ2-7|TRBV14
TGTGCCAGCAGCCACCTTGGACCGAGCTCCTACGAGCAGTACTTC
CASSHLGPSSYEQYF
>medium-sized|TRBD2|TRBJ2-2|TRBV6-6
TGTGCCAGCCACCGACGGGGGGGCGGGGAGCTGTTTTTT
CASHRRGGGELFF
>NA|TRBD1|TRBJ2-1|TRBV29-1
TGCAGCGTCATGACGGGACAGGGCTACAATGAGCAGTTCTTC
CSVMTGQGYNEQFF
>NA|NA|TRBJ2-7|TRBV10-3
TGTGCCACCGCAAATCTACTCCGCGAGCAGTACTTC
CATANLLREQYF
>NA|NA|TRBJ2-1|TRBV10-2
TGCGCCACGGACTTGACCAATGAGCAGTTCTTC
CATDLTNEQFF
>NA|NA|TRBJ2-3|TRBV6-4
TGTGCCAGCAGTGACTCCAGCCGGGGCAAAGAGACGCAGTATTTT
CASSDSSRGKETQYF
>NA|NA|TRBJ2-3|TRBV6-1
TGTGCCAGCAGGGGGCTGCGTGGGGAAGATACTCAGTATTTT
CASRGLRGEDTQYF
>few|TRBD1|TRBJ2-2|TRBV20-1
TGCAGTGCCCGACAGGGGGGCGACACCGGGGAGCTGTTTTTT
CSARQGGDTGELFF
>many|NA|TRBJ1-2|TRBV6-1
TGTGCCAGCAGTAGGGATAACTATGGCTACACCTTC
CASSRDNYGYTF
>NA|TRBD2|TRBJ2-5|TRBV6-1
TGTGCCAGCAGATCACTAGCGGGAGGTGCAAAGACCCAGTACTTC
CASRSLAGGAKTQYF
>NA|TRBD2|TRBJ2-5|TRBV10-1
TGCGCGGGGCACCGGGGGGGTGCCAAAGAGACTCAGTACTTC
CAGHRGGAKETQYF
>NA|NA|TRBJ2-1|TRBV6-5
TGTGCCAGCAGTTACGTCGGGTGGAATGAGCAGTTCTTC
CASSYVGWNEQFF
>medium-sized|TRBD1|TRBJ2-1|TRBV7-3
TGTGCCAGCAGCTTAACCAAAGGGACAGGGGATTACAATGAGCAGTTCTTC
CASSLTKGTGDYNEQFF
>NA|NA|TRBJ2-7|TRBV6-1
TGTGCCAGCAGTGATCTCGGGACCCCCCCCTACGAGCAGTACTTC
CASSDLGTPPYEQYF
>NA|TRBD1|TRBJ1-6|TRBV4-1
TGCGCCAGCAGTTTGACAGGGGACTATAATTCACCCCTCCACTTT
CASSLTGDYNSPLHF
>few|NA|TRBJ1-2|TRBV28
TGTGCCAGCAGTCTAATAAGGTTGGGACTTAATGGCTACACCTTC
CASSLIRLGLNGYTF
>NA|TRBD2|TRBJ2-7|TRBV10-1
TGCGCCGGGGGGGACGGGGCGGGTGGCACAGAGACGCAGTACTTC
CAGGDGAGGTETQYF
>NA|NA|TRBJ2-1|TRBV20-1
TGCAGTTCGACCCTAGGGTTAGACTCGGGTGAGCAGTTCTTC
CSSTLGLDSGEQFF
>NA|TRBD2|TRBJ2-1|TRBV5-1
TGCGCCAGCAGCCTCGTGGTAGCGGGGGACAATGAGCAGTTCTTC
CASSLVVAGDNEQFF
>few|NA|TRBJ1-6|TRBV6-2/TRBV6-3
TGTGCCAGCAGCAAGGGTGGACGCCCCCTCCACTTT
CASSKGGRPLHF
>NA|TRBD2|TRBJ2-4|TRBV10-3
TGTGCCATCAGGACTAGCGGGGGGGCAAATACGCAGTATTTC
CAIRTSGGANTQYF
>many|NA|TRBJ1-3|TRBV6-5
TGTGCCAGCAGTTCCCCTAAGGGAGGGGTCTCTGGAAACACCATATATTTT
CASSSPKGGVSGNTIYF